The 13 T cell receptor beta chains presented below share a single source sample, sequenced in a study of shared clonotypes between healthy human individuals. Libraries were prepared by immunoSEQ multiplex PCR; TCRdb keeps only in-frame clonotypes and omits some of them. The sample lists approximately 500,000 clones; roughly 80% were seen once. Material for sequencing was PBMCs. Receptors were obtained from a woman between 40 and 55 years old in good health. Some clones in this sample may be carry-over from other donors' samples.

The chain is built from TRBV30 and TRBJ1-3; 7 bases match TRBD1. The CDR3 runs to 15 residues. V gave up 7 bases and J gave up 0 bases; unmatched junction bases: 9. Germline V gene data show CDR1 as GTSNPN and CDR2 as SVGIG (reference sequence). This CDR3 is CAFLKGQFSGNTIYF. The CDR3 nucleotides read TGTGCCTTCCTCAAGGGACAGTTCTCTGGAAACACCATATATTTT.

V usage is TRBV21-1 and J usage is TRBJ2-7; the table's D call, TRBD2, was not checked against the DNA. TRBV21-1 is tagged as a pseudogene. This CDR3 contains 14 residues. CDR3 region: CASSLPSYIYEQYF. CDR3 in DNA: TGTGCCAGCAGCTTACCTAGCTACATCTACGAGCAGTACTTC.

This clone has more than one count but fewer than ten. The chain couples TRBV11-2 to TRBJ2-5, with 8 bases that match TRBD1. Germline V lookup: CDR1 SGHAT, CDR2 FQNNGV. V was clipped by 5 bases and J by 5 bases; unmatched bases: 7. The length of the CDR3 is 14 residues. The CDR3: CASSVSTGAETQYF. CDR3 bases: TGTGCCAGCAGCGTATCGACAGGGGCGGAGACCCAGTACTTC.

This clone appeared a few times. This chain connects TRBV9 to TRBJ2-7; TRBD2 matches 10 bases. Trimming cost V 3 bases and J 2 bases; bases outside gene matches: 5. The germline V gene encodes CDR1 SGDLS and CDR2 YYNGEE. The CDR3 has 15 amino acids. The CDR3 region is CASSDKAGGAYEQYF. In DNA, the CDR3 is TGTGCCAGCAGCGACAAAGCGGGAGGGGCCTACGAGCAGTACTTC.

Remarks on this clone: A single base is all that separates this from a far larger clone, so a read error is likely. In the same sample, other DNA sequences code for this CDR3. The genes are TRBV4-2 and TRBJ2-1; possibly TRBD1 or TRBD2 for D (6 bases each). CDR1 and CDR2 from the germline V gene are LGHNA and YNFKEQ. This CDR3 has 15 residues. CDR3 DNA: TGTGCCAGCAGTCAAGATCAAGGGGGGCACAATGAGCAGTTCTTC. Translation gives CASSQDQGGHNEQFF.

Note on this clone: The same CDR3 can be traced to other DNA sequences in this sample. Here the CDR3 DNA reads TGTGCCAGCAGCCCGGGACTAGCGGGAGAACAGTTCTTC. This gives the protein CASSPGLAGEQFF. The chain uses TRBV7-9 and TRBJ2-1; 14 nucleotides align to TRBD2. Germline trimming cut 5 bases from V and 13 bases from J; bases unmatched to any gene: 4. This CDR3 region has 13 residues. Looked up from germline, CDR1 is SEHNR and CDR2 is FQNEAQ (reference sequence).

The CDR3 DNA reads TGTGCCAGCAGTTACTCGTTTATTCAGTACTTC. Its protein is CASSYSFIQYF. The chain uses TRBV6-6 and TRBJ2-7; D not certain. Trimming stripped 0 bases from V and 10 bases from J, with 7 bases between. CDR1 and CDR2 (germline): MNHNY, SVGAGI (reference sequence). This CDR3 is built from 11 residues.

The chain recombines TRBV10-2 with TRBJ2-2; D is undetermined. Germline CDR1 reads WSHSY; CDR2 reads SAAADI. The CDR3 length is 15 residues. V lost 0 bases, J lost 3 bases, and 8 bases lay in between. The CDR3: CASSESRWDTGELFF. CDR3 DNA: TGCGCCAGCAGTGAGTCGCGTTGGGACACCGGGGAGCTGTTTTTT.

For this clone: A far larger clone is only one base removed, so a read error is likely. The chain has TRBV7-9 and TRBJ2-7, with D possibly matching TRBD2 (6 bases). CDR1 SEHNR and CDR2 FQNEAQ come from the germline V gene (reference sequence). The length of the CDR3 is 14 residues. Trimming took off 3 bases at V and 5 bases at J, with 14 bases between the two ends. DNA for the CDR3: TGTGCCAGCAGCTTTGGAGGGGAGCGGCACGAGCAGTACTTC. As protein: CASSFGGERHEQYF.

The sample holds a few counts of this clone. CDR3 amino acids: CATGGGASYEQYF. As DNA, the CDR3 is TGTGCCACCGGGGGGGGAGCGTCCTACGAGCAGTACTTC. The chain uses TRBV15 and TRBJ2-7; 7 positions match TRBD2. This CDR3 spans 13 amino acids. Germline V gives CDR1 LNHNV, CDR2 YYDKDF (reference sequence). Germline trimming cut 8 bases from V and 1 base from J; bases unmatched to any gene: 5.

This clone has ten or more counts. This specimen includes other DNA sequences encoding the same CDR3. J is TRBJ2-1 and V is TRBV7-9, with 7 bases matching TRBD2. This CDR3 is built from 16 residues. CDR1 is SEHNR, CDR2 FQNEAQ, per germline (reference sequence). V trimming: 7 bases; J trimming: 7 bases; junction bases outside the gene matches: 16. The CDR3 is CASNPVGEGRWNEQFF. The CDR3 coding sequence is TGTGCCAGCAACCCGGTTGGGGAGGGCCGGTGGAATGAGCAGTTCTTC.

This chain links TRBV7-9 with TRBJ2-1; weak D call: TRBD2 (6 bases). The CDR3 is 17 residues long. V was trimmed by 6 bases and J by 9 bases, leaving 27 bases between them. Germline values: CDR1 SEHNR, CDR2 FQNEAQ (reference sequence). The CDR3 DNA sequence: TGTGCCAGCAGGCGGGACGGGTCAACTACGGGGTTCGGTGAGCAGTTCTTC. This translates into CASRRDGSTTGFGEQFF.

The genes are TRBV18 and TRBJ1-5; D not certain. CDR1 is KGHSH, CDR2 LQKENI, per germline. The V end was cut by 3 bases, the J end by 5 bases, with 11 bases between. The CDR3 has 14 amino acids. CDR3 residues: CASSPVEGHQPQHF. The CDR3 coding sequence is TGTGCCAGCTCACCTGTAGAAGGACATCAGCCCCAGCATTTT.